This paragraph covers one T cell receptor beta chain sequence. What it binds is unknown. The CDR3 length is 13 residues. These data come from a study of cytotoxic CD8 clonotypes in ibrutinib-treated CLL. The overall study: Once treatment had gone on for a median of around 13 months, range 6 to 36, response samples were drawn. Study-level findings and limits: Lymph node repertoires were not studied, and sampling times were unmatched. Baseline clonality was higher than in age-matched healthy donors and moved in step with circulating CD8+ T-cell counts. Baseline levels were approached again at progression, after clonality had risen at ibrutinib response.

Measured with immunoSEQ multiplex PCR; TCRdb has only the in-frame clones, and not every one. Of about 120,000 clones listed, about 58% were seen once; the top ten hold more than 35%. This chain joins TRBV21-1 and TRBJ1-5. TRBV21-1 is recorded as a pseudogene. The material sequenced was PBMCs, taken after 24 months of ibrutinib treatment. The TCR sequence derives from a human donor with chronic lymphocytic leukemia. The CDR3 here is CASRLGVRQPQHF. The CDR3 bases are TGTGCCAGCAGGCTTGGGGTCCGTCAGCCCCAGCATTTT.